This TCR beta chain emerged from a study of shared clonotypes between healthy human individuals. Study conclusions and caveats: Generation of non-shared clonotypes was less probable than generation of clonotypes shared by all four donors.

It was at deep level that the assay was run. Profiled with immunoSEQ multiplex PCR; TCRdb holds only in-frame clones, not every one. The sample holds over a million clones, about 96% seen once. Comment on this clone: Its antigen is not identified.

CDR1 is SNHLY, CDR2 FYNNEI, per germline. This CDR3 contains 16 residues. With V trimmed by 5 bases and J by 7 bases, 13 bases remained unmatched. HIV-negative, healthy adults without recent acute infections or vaccinations were the donors. The chain combines TRBV2 with TRBJ2-5, with 10 bases lining up with TRBD1. This TCR was recovered from a man under 40 in good health. The source material was naive CD4+ T cells sorted from blood. Subset noted: CD45RA+ positively selected. CDR3 coding DNA: TGTGCCAGCAGTCCCAATACTGACAGGGGGCTTGGGACCCAGTACTTC. This sequence encodes CASSPNTDRGLGTQYF.